The 2 T cell receptor beta chains below all came from one sample that was sequenced in a study of T cells after yellow fever vaccination. TCRdb processed the 5' RACE reads anew with MiXCR; each CDR3 protein has one entry. The sample consists of some 170,000 distinct CDR3 sequences, roughly 9% of them appearing once. This specimen was CD8+ T cells sorted from PBMCs, taken 45 days after the yellow fever booster vaccination. These receptors all come from a man aged 18 to 29 who received the YFV17D yellow fever vaccine.

This clonotype was counted a few times. V is TRBV29-1 and J is TRBJ2-1, with 11 positions matching TRBD1. The CDR3 totals 18 residues. J was trimmed by 1 base and V by 4 bases; bases with no gene match: 12. Germline CDR1 reads SQVTM; CDR2 reads ANQGSEA. The CDR3 coding sequence is TGCAGCGTTGTGTTGCGGACAGGGGGCTTGGCATCCTACAATGAGCAGTTCTTC. Protein product: CSVVLRTGGLASYNEQFF.

This clonotype was detected only a few times. The V and J genes are TRBV6-5 and TRBJ1-2; D not resolved. V was clipped by 2 bases and J by 8 bases, with 18 bases between them. The CDR3 runs 15 residues. Germline lookup yields CDR1 MNHEY and CDR2 SVGAGI. CDR3 in amino acids: CASSYRAGFFGGYTF. In DNA, the CDR3 is TGTGCCAGCAGTTACCGGGCAGGCTTTTTCGGAGGCTACACCTTC.